Described below is a single T cell receptor (beta chain) sequence and its context. Its antigen is not known. Other DNA sequences within the sample encode an identical CDR3. These data are taken from a study of shared clonotypes between healthy human individuals. Method: immunoSEQ multiplex PCR; TCRdb's copy keeps in-frame clones and lacks some. The sample consists of some 1,400,000 clones, about 96% of them appearing once. Study-level points and caveats: Large sequencing depth failed to make sorted-subset sequencing complete, rarefaction showed.

The sample was naive CD4+ T cells sorted from blood. The subset: CD45RA+ positively selected. The origin of this receptor is a man aged 30-40 years in good health.

The CDR3 loop is CASSLEGSGELFF. The CDR3 DNA reads as TGCGCCAGCAGCTTGGAGGGTTCCGGGGAGCTGTTTTTT. The V call is TRBV5-1, the J call TRBJ2-2; D remains unclear. The V end was cut by 0 bases, the J end by 6 bases, with 6 bases between. In germline, CDR1 is SGHRS, CDR2 YFSETQ. The CDR3 is 13 amino acids.